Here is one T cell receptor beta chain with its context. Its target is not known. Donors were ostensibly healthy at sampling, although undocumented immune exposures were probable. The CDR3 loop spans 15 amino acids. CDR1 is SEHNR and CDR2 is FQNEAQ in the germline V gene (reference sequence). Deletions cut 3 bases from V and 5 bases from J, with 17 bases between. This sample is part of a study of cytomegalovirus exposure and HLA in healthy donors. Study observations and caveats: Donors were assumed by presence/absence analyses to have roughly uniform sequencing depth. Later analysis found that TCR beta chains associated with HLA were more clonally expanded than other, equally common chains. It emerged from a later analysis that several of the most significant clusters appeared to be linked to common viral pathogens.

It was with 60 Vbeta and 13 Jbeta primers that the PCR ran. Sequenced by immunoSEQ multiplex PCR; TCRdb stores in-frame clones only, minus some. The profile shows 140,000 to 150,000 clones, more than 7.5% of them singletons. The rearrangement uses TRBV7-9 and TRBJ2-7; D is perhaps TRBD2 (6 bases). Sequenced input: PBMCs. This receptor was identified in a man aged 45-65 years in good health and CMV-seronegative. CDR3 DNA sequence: TGTGCCAGCAGCTTCAGCGGACTAAATGGGGACGAGCAGTACTTC. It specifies CASSFSGLNGDEQYF.